This record looks at one T cell receptor beta chain sequence and its context. Generated by immunoSEQ multiplex PCR, the TCRdb table keeps only in-frame clones and is missing some. There are about 680,000 clones in the sample; roughly 90% occur only once, and approximately 1.5% lies in the top ten. V was clipped by 5 bases and J by 5 bases, with 13 bases between them. CDR1 LNHDA and CDR2 SQIVND come from the germline V gene (reference sequence). The CDR3 consists of 14 residues. Treatment meaning: roughly 19 received Ad26.COV2.S at low or high dose, single or two shots; about 5 received placebo; per-sample allocation not given. Sampling occurred on day 63 after the first vaccine or placebo injection. These data belong to a study of Ad26.COV2.S vaccination and SARS-CoV-2 variants. Study-wide context: Ad26.COV2.S shots went into the muscle once or twice, 56 days apart.

This sequence was found in a person aged 18-60 years who received the Ad26.COV2.S COVID-19 vaccine or a placebo. This material consisted of peripheral blood, taken in a trial of Ad26.COV2.S vaccine versus placebo. V is TRBV19 and J is TRBJ1-3; no definite D call. CDR3 amino acids: CASSAQAARNTIYF. In DNA form, the CDR3 reads TGTGCCAGTAGTGCCCAGGCCGCCCGAAACACCATATATTTT.